This entry is about one TCR beta chain. The antigen remains undetermined. PCR amplification relied on 60 Vbeta primers (plus 13 Jbeta primers). TCRdb's table, derived via immunoSEQ multiplex PCR, lists solely in-frame clones and lacks some. The table includes 160,000 or so clones, less than 90% detected once. The V segment lost 0 bases and the J segment 2 bases; nucleotides outside the gene matches: 8. CDR1 is SGHNT, CDR2 YYREEE, per germline (reference sequence). The length of the CDR3 is 17 residues. These data are taken from a study of cytomegalovirus exposure and HLA in healthy donors. Points from the study as a whole: Among immune exposure information, only CMV serostatus was available. Later analysis identified 15,000 to 20,000 TCR beta sequences associated with HLA alleles, using a false discovery rate threshold of 0.05. A later analysis found most CMV-associated TCR beta chains apparently HLA-restricted. As a later analysis showed, several of the most significant clusters appeared to be linked to common viral pathogens.

This sequence originates from a woman aged 18-35 years in good health and CMV-seronegative. Material: PBMCs. The rearrangement joins TRBV5-4 to TRBJ2-3; 8 bases are a match to TRBD2. The CDR3 sequence: CASSLGTSRLSTDTQYF. The CDR3 region has the DNA TGTGCCAGCAGCTTGGGGACTAGCCGACTTTCCACAGATACGCAGTATTTT.